Below, one T cell receptor beta chain is given with its context. Its antigen is still unknown. The sample is drawn from a study of regulatory T cells in long-lasting Graves disease. General study findings and limits: Under persistent disease, TRBV28, TRBJ1-2 and TRBJ2-5 were used preferentially.

The time point here: newly diagnosed GD, antithyroid drugs for less than 3 months. The TCR library used RNA extracted from PBMCs. Assembly of TCR beta libraries relied on iRepertoire HTBI primers together with Arm-PCR of CDR3 regions. TCRdb itself ran the multiplex PCR reads through MiXCR, one entry per CDR3 protein. The sample records approximately 540,000 distinct CDR3 sequences, 12% being singletons. The CDR3 contains 16 residues. V shed 3 bases and J 3 bases; nucleotides not matched to a gene: 3. Germline CDR1 SEHNR, CDR2 FQNEAQ (reference sequence). The sample was also linked to a second study, of T cells in Graves' hyperthyroidism and ophthalmopathy. This second study says: Carried out on the TCR CDR3, a first-round RT-PCR used the HTBI primer set.

The clonotype originates from a woman aged 25-40 years with Graves disease. This chain uses TRBV7-9 with TRBJ2-5; TRBD2 agrees at 14 bases. Sequencing used peripheral blood mononuclear cells (PBMCs), obtained at new diagnosis, from a patient treated with antithyroid drugs. The CDR3 bases are TGTGCCAGCAGCTTTGGACTAGCGGGAGGAAAAGAGACCCAGTACTTC. Encoded protein: CASSFGLAGGKETQYF.